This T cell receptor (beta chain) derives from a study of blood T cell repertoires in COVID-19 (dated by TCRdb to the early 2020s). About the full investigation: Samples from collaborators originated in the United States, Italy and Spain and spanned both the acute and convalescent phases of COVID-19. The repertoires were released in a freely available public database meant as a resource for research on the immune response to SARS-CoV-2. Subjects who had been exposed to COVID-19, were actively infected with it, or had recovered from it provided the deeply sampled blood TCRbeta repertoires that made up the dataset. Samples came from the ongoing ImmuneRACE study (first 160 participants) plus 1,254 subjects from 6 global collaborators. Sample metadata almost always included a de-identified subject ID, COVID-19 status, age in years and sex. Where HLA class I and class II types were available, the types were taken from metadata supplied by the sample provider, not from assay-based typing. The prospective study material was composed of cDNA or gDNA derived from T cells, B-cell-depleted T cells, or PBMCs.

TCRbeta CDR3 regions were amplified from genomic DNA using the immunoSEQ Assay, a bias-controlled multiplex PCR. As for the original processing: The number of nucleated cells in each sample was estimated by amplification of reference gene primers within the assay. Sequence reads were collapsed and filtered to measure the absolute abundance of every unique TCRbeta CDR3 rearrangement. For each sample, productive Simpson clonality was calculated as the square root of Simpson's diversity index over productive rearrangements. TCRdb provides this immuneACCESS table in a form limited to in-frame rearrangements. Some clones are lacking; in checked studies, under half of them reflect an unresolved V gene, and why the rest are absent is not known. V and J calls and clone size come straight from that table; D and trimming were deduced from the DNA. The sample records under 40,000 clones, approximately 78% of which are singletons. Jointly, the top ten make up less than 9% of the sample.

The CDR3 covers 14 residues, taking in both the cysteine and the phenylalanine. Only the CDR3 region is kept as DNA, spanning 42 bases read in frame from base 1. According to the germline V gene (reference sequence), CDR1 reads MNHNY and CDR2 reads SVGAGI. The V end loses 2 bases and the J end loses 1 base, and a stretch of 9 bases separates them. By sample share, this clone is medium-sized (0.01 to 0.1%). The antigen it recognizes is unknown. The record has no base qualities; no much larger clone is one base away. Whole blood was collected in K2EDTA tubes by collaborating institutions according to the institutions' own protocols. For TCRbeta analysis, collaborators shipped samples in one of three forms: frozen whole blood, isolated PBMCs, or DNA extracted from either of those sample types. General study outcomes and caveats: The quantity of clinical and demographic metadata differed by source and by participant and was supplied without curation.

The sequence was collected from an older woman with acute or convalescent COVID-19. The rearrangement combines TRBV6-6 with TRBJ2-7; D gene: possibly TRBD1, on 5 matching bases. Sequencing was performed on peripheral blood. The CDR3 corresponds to CASSYADSSYEQYF. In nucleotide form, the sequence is TGTGCCAGCAGTTACGCTGACAGTTCCTACGAGCAGTACTTC.